These 9 T cell receptor beta chains originate from one sample sequenced in a study of T-cell memory formation after mild COVID-19. TCRdb itself ran the 5' RACE reads through MiXCR, one entry per CDR3 protein. The sample lists 400,000 or so distinct CDR3 sequences; roughly 20% were seen once. Input material: PBMCs or a T cell subset sorted from them (not recorded which). Receptors were obtained from an adult woman who had mild COVID-19 (a few samples of this study predate the infection). Cell type and time point are not known.

The chain recombines TRBV20-1 with TRBJ1-1, with TRBD1 identical over 7 bases. Germline lookup yields CDR1 DFQATT and CDR2 SNEGSKA (reference sequence). CDR3 length equals 15 residues. The J segment lost 1 base and the V segment lost 1 base, leaving 6 bases of the junction unmatched. CDR3 loop: CSARVGTAQNTEAFF. The CDR3 DNA is TGCAGTGCTAGAGTTGGGACAGCCCAGAACACTGAAGCTTTCTTT.

This clonotype has more than one count but fewer than ten. This chain joins TRBV7-9 and TRBJ2-1; D not resolved. This CDR3 contains 15 residues. Trimming removed 3 bases at V and 1 base at J, with 10 bases between. Germline CDR1 reads SEHNR; CDR2 reads FQNEAQ (reference sequence). CDR3 loop: CASSFGISSYNEQFF. The CDR3, as DNA: TGTGCCAGCAGCTTTGGGATCTCATCCTACAATGAGCAGTTCTTC.

The CDR3 sequence: CASSYNWGTSNTEAFF. CDR3 coding DNA: TGTGCCAGCAGTTATAACTGGGGGACCTCGAACACTGAAGCTTTCTTT. This chain uses TRBV12-3 or TRBV12-4 with TRBJ1-1, with D possibly TRBD1 on 5 matching bases. V was pared by 4 bases and J by 1 base, with 16 bases between. CDR3 size: 16 residues.

This clonotype was counted between two and nine times. V and J are TRBV6-5 and TRBJ1-2; tentatively, D is TRBD1 (5 bases). CDR1 MNHEY and CDR2 SVGAGI come from the germline V gene. Trimming shortened V by 5 bases and J by 0 bases, and 7 bases separated the two germline ends. The CDR3 extends over 13 amino acids. CDR3 loop: CASSQGSNYGYTF. For the CDR3, the DNA is TGTGCCAGCAGTCAGGGCTCTAACTATGGCTACACCTTC.

This clonotype has ten or more counts. The V gene is TRBV11-2, the J gene TRBJ2-1, with 8 bases lining up with TRBD2. V gave up 9 bases and J gave up 4 bases; unmatched junction bases: 8. The CDR3 runs to 14 residues. Germline V gene sequence: CDR1 SGHAT, CDR2 FQNNGV. For the CDR3, the DNA is TGTGCCAGTGCCGGGGGGGCCTCTTACAATGAGCAGTTCTTC. Encoded protein: CASAGGASYNEQFF.

The chain recombines TRBV3-1 with TRBJ1-1; D uncertain. With 5 bases removed from V and 4 bases from J, the gap between germline ends came to 14 bases. The CDR3 has 14 amino acids. Germline V gene sequence: CDR1 LGHDT, CDR2 YNNKEL (reference sequence). The CDR3 coding sequence is TGTGCCAGCAGCTTTTCTATAGATGGCACTGAAGCTTTCTTT. The encoded protein is CASSFSIDGTEAFF. The variable domain in full, with the rest retrieved from reference TRBV3-1 and TRBJ1-1, is DTAVSQTPKYLVTQMGNDKSIKCEQNLGHDTMYWYKQDSKKFLKIMFSYNNKELIINETVPNRFSPKSPDKAHLNLHINSLELGDSAVYFCASSFSIDGTEAFFGQGTRLTVV.

This clonotype was seen only a few times. This chain uses TRBV9 with TRBJ2-1, with D possibly matching TRBD1 (6 bases). Germline CDR1 reads SGDLS; CDR2 reads YYNGEE. The V gene lost 4 bases and the J gene lost 0 bases, with 17 bases spanning the gap. CDR3 length: 17 amino acids. This CDR3 is CASSPGARESSYNEQFF. The CDR3, as DNA: TGTGCCAGCAGCCCAGGGGCGAGGGAAAGCTCCTACAATGAGCAGTTCTTC.

J is TRBJ1-1 and V is TRBV9; no definite D call. Germline values: CDR1 SGDLS, CDR2 YYNGEE. The ends were cut back, 0 bases at V and 0 bases at J, with 12 bases in the middle. The CDR3 spans 16 residues. This chain's CDR3 is CASSVEAETLNTEAFF. In DNA, the CDR3 is TGTGCCAGCAGCGTAGAAGCAGAGACCTTGAACACTGAAGCTTTCTTT.

This clonotype has only a few counts. This rearrangement joins TRBV5-1 to TRBJ2-1, with 11 nucleotides matching TRBD2. Per germline, CDR1 SGHRS and CDR2 YFSETQ. There are 15 residues in the CDR3. V dropped 4 bases and J dropped 15; count of bases not matched to a gene: 15. CDR3 protein: CASSQGLAGGSDRFF. The CDR3 DNA reads as TGCGCCAGCAGCCAAGGACTAGCGGGTGGATCCGATCGGTTCTTC. Full variable domain (rest looked up from reference TRBV5-1 and TRBJ2-1): KAGVTQTPRYLIKTRGQQVTLSCSPISGHRSVSWYQQTPGQGLQFLFEYFSETQRNKGNFPGRFSGRQFSNSRSEMNVSTLELGDSALYLCASSQGLAGGSDRFFGPGTRLTVL.